This entry features one T cell receptor beta chain sequence. Its antigen is as yet unknown. The data were taken from a study of cytomegalovirus exposure and HLA in healthy donors. Study as a whole: Early released data had around 79 million unique TCRs, all coming from HLA-typed donors. The Caucasian-associated ancestry cluster held less than 85% of approximately 400 genotyped donors. Whole-study findings and limits: Follow-up analysis found HLA locus-dependent TCR association rates, highest for DRB1 and lowest for HLA-C.

PCR employed 60 Vbeta and 13 Jbeta primers. Data came from immunoSEQ multiplex PCR; TCRdb stores just in-frame clones and leaves some out. The sample lists 150,000 to 200,000 clones; 65% to 85% were seen once. The CDR3 contains 15 residues. V lost 0 bases, J lost 0 bases, and 8 bases lay in between. CDR1 is SGHDN and CDR2 is FVKESK in the germline V gene. The sequence was obtained from a woman in her 30s in good health and CMV-seropositive. The sequenced sample consisted of PBMCs. The gene calls are TRBV14 and TRBJ1-1; no firm D call. The CDR3 region is CASSQDFIVNTEAFF. The DNA for the CDR3 is TGTGCCAGCAGCCAAGATTTCATAGTGAACACTGAAGCTTTCTTT.